Listed here are 19 T cell receptor beta chains from one sample, sequenced in a study of T cells after yellow fever vaccination. TCRdb passed the 5' RACE reads through MiXCR, listing each CDR3 protein once. Here the sample spans about 330,000 distinct CDR3 sequences, 6.5% to 8.5% being singletons. Specimen: PBMCs, collected more than 40 days after the first yellow fever vaccination. These receptors were collected from a man between 18 and 35 years old who received the YFV17D yellow fever vaccine.

This clonotype appeared a few times. The chain employs TRBV29-1 and TRBJ1-1; the match to TRBD1 covers 8 bases. Germline V gene data show CDR1 as SQVTM and CDR2 as ANQGSEA. This CDR3 region has 13 residues. Unmatched junction bases numbered 8, after V lost 5 bases and J lost 6 bases. The CDR3, as DNA: TGCAGCGTTTCAGGGGGCAAGCGTGCTGAAGCTTTCTTT. Its protein product is CSVSGGKRAEAFF.

This sequence joins TRBV11-2 and TRBJ2-2, with TRBD2 matching 9 bases. J was trimmed by 5 bases and V by 4 bases; bases with no gene match: 20. Germline V gene lookup returns CDR1 SGHAT and CDR2 FQNNGV. The CDR3 runs 20 residues. The CDR3 loop reads CASSSPFDGGGAYQTGELFF. The CDR3 DNA reads as TGTGCCAGCAGCTCTCCGTTTGACGGCGGGGGGGCCTATCAAACCGGGGAGCTGTTTTTT.

A few counts support this clonotype. The V gene is TRBV12-3 or TRBV12-4, the J gene TRBJ2-4; D is unclear. The CDR3 totals 13 residues. Trimming took off 3 bases at V and 7 bases at J, with 10 bases between the two ends. The CDR3 nucleotides are TGTGCCAGCAGTTTTGACTCGGAGAACATTCAGTACTTC. It codes for CASSFDSENIQYF.

In this sample, this clonotype turned up many times. V and J are TRBV20-1 and TRBJ1-1; a possible D gene is TRBD1 (5 bases). The CDR3 is made up of 15 amino acids. The germline V and J ends were trimmed by 5 bases and 5 bases, with 21 bases remaining between them. Germline loops: CDR1 DFQATT, CDR2 SNEGSKA (reference sequence). The CDR3 DNA follows: TGCAGTGCTCCTAGATTGGGGCGCTGGGATACTGAAGCTTTCTTT. Translated: CSAPRLGRWDTEAFF.

This clonotype was observed at least ten times. V and J are TRBV7-2 and TRBJ1-4; D is undetermined. V was pared by 5 bases and J by 4 bases, with 20 bases between. Germline lookup yields CDR1 SGHTA and CDR2 FQGNSA. The CDR3 is 17 amino acids. The CDR3 coding sequence is TGTGCCAGCAGCCCGCGACGAGGACTATACTATAATGAAAAACTGTTTTTT. Encoded protein: CASSPRRGLYYNEKLFF.

At least ten counts were recorded for this clonotype. The chain employs TRBV18 and TRBJ2-1; D possibly matches TRBD1 or TRBD2 (5 bases each). V lost 8 bases to trimming and J lost 3 bases, with 11 bases between them. The CDR3 is 13 amino acids. CDR1 and CDR2 from the germline V gene are KGHSH and LQKENI. The DNA of the CDR3 is TGTGCCAGCAGCCCAGGGAGCTACAATGAGCAGTTCTTC. Translating gives CASSPGSYNEQFF.

The chain carries TRBV7-9 and TRBJ1-2; no clear D. The CDR3 contains 14 residues. In germline, CDR1 is SEHNR, CDR2 FQNEAQ (reference sequence). V was cut by 0 bases and J by 4 bases, with 9 bases left in between. Written as DNA, the CDR3 is TGTGCCAGCAGCTTAGCAGAATTTTCCTATGGCTACACCTTC. Translation: CASSLAEFSYGYTF.

This clonotype showed up many times. The chain couples TRBV7-9 to TRBJ2-5; no reliable D call. The CDR3 is made up of 13 amino acids. In germline, CDR1 is SEHNR, CDR2 FQNEAQ (reference sequence). Trimming stripped 5 bases from V and 2 bases from J, with 9 bases between. The CDR3 nucleotides read TGTGCCAGCAGCATCCGGGCACAAGAGACCCAGTACTTC. Its translation is CASSIRAQETQYF.

The genes are TRBV19 and TRBJ2-5; 7 bases fit TRBD1. Trimming took 5 bases from V and 5 from J; bases not matched to a gene: 8. The CDR3 loop spans 14 amino acids. The V gene's germline CDR1 is LNHDA and CDR2 SQIVND (reference sequence). This CDR3 reads CASSVRQGSETQYF. The CDR3 DNA follows: TGTGCCAGTAGTGTCCGACAGGGCTCGGAGACCCAGTACTTC.

The sample holds many counts of this clonotype. The chain is built from TRBV7-8 and TRBJ1-2; 7 bases agree with TRBD1. V lost 5 bases, J lost 7 bases, and 7 bases stayed unmatched. This CDR3 contains 13 residues. CDR1 and CDR2 (germline): SGHVS, FQNEAQ. CDR3 in DNA: TGTGCCAGCAGCCCGGGACAGTCGGGTGGCTACACCTTC. This sequence encodes CASSPGQSGGYTF.

This clonotype was detected many times. The chain combines TRBV7-2 with TRBJ1-4; D is uncertain. Trimming cost V 4 bases and J 5 bases, with 8 bases left between them. This CDR3 comprises 13 residues. In germline, CDR1 is SGHTA, CDR2 FQGNSA. The CDR3 is CASSSMGNEKLFF. CDR3 DNA sequence: TGTGCCAGCAGCTCGATGGGAAATGAAAAACTGTTTTTT.

This clonotype has only a few counts. The gene calls are TRBV30 and TRBJ2-7; 8 nucleotides line up with TRBD1. The CDR3 is 14 amino acids. Germline lookup yields CDR1 GTSNPN and CDR2 SVGIG (reference sequence). The V gene end was trimmed by 2 bases and the J gene end by 5 bases; junction bases not matched to a gene: 8. This chain's CDR3 is CAWSYVTGDNEQYF. For the CDR3, the DNA is TGTGCCTGGAGTTACGTGACAGGGGATAACGAGCAGTACTTC.

The chain combines TRBV18 with TRBJ1-4; no definite D call. CDR1 and CDR2 from the germline V gene are KGHSH and LQKENI. The V gene lost 0 bases and the J gene lost 5 bases, with 10 bases spanning the gap. This CDR3 spans 15 amino acids. The CDR3 bases are TGTGCCAGCTCACCACCGGCCTCAGCAAATGAAAAACTGTTTTTT. Protein: CASSPPASANEKLFF.

This clonotype was seen at least ten times. The rearrangement joins TRBV5-4 to TRBJ2-3; the D gene could be TRBD1 or TRBD2 (5 bases each). Trimming cost V 5 bases and J 8 bases, with 21 bases left between them. The germline gives CDR1 SGHNT, CDR2 YYREEE (reference sequence). The CDR3 contains 15 residues. CDR3 amino acids: CASRRSGTLPGTQYF. For the CDR3, the DNA is TGTGCCAGCAGACGTTCCGGGACCCTTCCCGGTACGCAGTATTTT.

This clonotype came up many times. The CDR3 reads CASSPDSNTEAFF. The CDR3 DNA is TGTGCCAGCAGCCCGGACAGTAACACTGAAGCTTTCTTT. The chain links TRBV7-2 to TRBJ1-1, with a tentative D call TRBD1 (6 bases). Trimming left V 5 bases short and J 2 bases short, with 9 bases between. The CDR3 length is 13 residues. Germline assignment: CDR1 SGHTA and CDR2 FQGNSA.

This clonotype was counted ten times or more. Here the CDR3 reads CASSQDRGFNEKLFF. CDR3 nucleotide sequence: TGTGCCAGCAGCCAGGACAGGGGGTTTAATGAAAAACTGTTTTTT. The chain has TRBV4-2 and TRBJ1-4; 10 nucleotides agree with TRBD1. The CDR3 is 15 amino acids. Germline assignment: CDR1 LGHNA and CDR2 YNFKEQ. Unmatched junction bases numbered 2, after V lost 3 bases and J lost 4 bases.

This clonotype was detected a few times. The junction departs from germline at one end; a sequencing error may be responsible. The V call is TRBV20-1, the J call TRBJ2-5; 9 bases map to TRBD1. Germline-derived CDR1 and CDR2 are DFQATT and SNEGSKA (reference sequence). The CDR3 extends over 13 amino acids. The CDR3 DNA reads TGCGGTGCTAAGGACAGGGGTTGGGAGACCCAGTACTTC. Its protein is CGAKDRGWETQYF.

The chain recombines TRBV11-1 with TRBJ2-3, with 10 bases aligning to TRBD2. This CDR3 is 18 amino acids long. Losses at the gene ends were 1 base for V and 2 bases for J; bases not matched to a gene: 9. The germline gives CDR1 SGHAT, CDR2 FQDESV (reference sequence). DNA for the CDR3: TGTGCCAGCAGCTTAGTCGCGGCTAGCGGGGGAACCACAGATACGCAGTATTTT. Translating it yields CASSLVAASGGTTDTQYF. The full variable domain, its missing parts supplied by reference TRBV11-1 and TRBJ2-3, is EAEVAQSPRYKITEKSQAVAFWCDPISGHATLYWYRQILGQGPELLVQFQDESVVDDSQLPKDRFSAERLKGVDSTLKIQPAELGDSAMYLCASSLVAASGGTTDTQYFGPGTRLTVL.

The chain is built from TRBV19 and TRBJ2-6; the D is unclear. The V gene lost 10 bases and the J gene lost 4 bases, with 14 bases spanning the gap. In germline, CDR1 is LNHDA, CDR2 SQIVND (reference sequence). The CDR3 is made up of 14 amino acids. CDR3 amino acids: CATSEPGGANVLTF. The CDR3 DNA reads as TGTGCCACCTCGGAACCTGGGGGGGCCAACGTCCTGACTTTC.